The 3 T cell receptor beta chains given below trace back to one sample, sequenced in a study of cytomegalovirus exposure and HLA in healthy donors. The PCR ran on 60 Vbeta and 13 Jbeta primers. Profiling relied on immunoSEQ multiplex PCR, and the TCRdb table lists in-frame clones only, not all of them. Of some 150,000 clones listed, approximately 80% are singletons. The sequenced material came from PBMCs. Source of these receptors: a man aged 25 to 40 in good health and CMV-seropositive.

V and J are TRBV6-1 and TRBJ2-1; D is undetermined. The V end was cut by 4 bases, the J end by 3 bases, with 4 bases between. The CDR3 has 12 amino acids. Per the germline V gene, CDR1 is MNHNS and CDR2 is SASEGT. The CDR3 DNA sequence: TGTGCCAGCAGTGTCGGCTACAATGAGCAGTTCTTC. This sequence encodes CASSVGYNEQFF.

The V and J genes are TRBV28 and TRBJ2-7; D perhaps matches TRBD2 (6 bases). CDR3 length: 14 amino acids. Trimming shortened V by 6 bases and J by 7 bases, and 19 bases separated the two germline ends. Germline lookup yields CDR1 MDHEN and CDR2 SYDVKM. In nucleotides, the CDR3 is TGTGCCAGCAGCCCTTTCAGCGAAGGAGGGGAGCAGTACTTC. Amino acids: CASSPFSEGGEQYF.

V usage is TRBV9 and J usage is TRBJ2-1; D is undetermined. Trimming took 0 bases from V and 7 from J, leaving 11 bases between them. CDR1 is SGDLS, CDR2 YYNGEE, per germline. There are 14 residues in the CDR3. The CDR3 here is CASSVEPSGNEQFF. CDR3 nucleotide sequence: TGTGCCAGCAGCGTAGAACCATCGGGTAATGAGCAGTTCTTC. Combining the CDR3 with reference TRBV9 and TRBJ2-1 gives the whole variable domain DSGVTQTPKHLITATGQRVTLRCSPRSGDLSVYWYQQSLDQGLQFLIQYYNGEERAKGNILERFSAQQFPDLHSELNLSSLELGDSALYFCASSVEPSGNEQFFGPGTRLTVL.